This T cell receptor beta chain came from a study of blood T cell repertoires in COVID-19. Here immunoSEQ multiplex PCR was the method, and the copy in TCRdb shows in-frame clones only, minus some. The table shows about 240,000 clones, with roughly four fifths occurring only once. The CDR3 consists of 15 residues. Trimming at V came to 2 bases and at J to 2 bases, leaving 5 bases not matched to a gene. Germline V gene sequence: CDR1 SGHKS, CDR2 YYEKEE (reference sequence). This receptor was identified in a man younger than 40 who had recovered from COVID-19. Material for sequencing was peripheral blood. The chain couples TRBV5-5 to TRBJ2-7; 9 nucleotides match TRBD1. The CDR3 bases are TGTGCCAGCAGCTTTAGGGACAGGGATCCCTACGAGCAGTACTTC. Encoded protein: CASSFRDRDPYEQYF.